These 13 T cell receptor beta chains were all obtained from the same sample, sequenced in a study of T cell changes during pregnancy in multiple sclerosis. Produced via immunoSEQ multiplex PCR; TCRdb's table is partial and in-frame only. The data show 60,000 to 85,000 clones, more than 90% seen once. The sample was peripheral blood, taken in the first trimester of pregnancy. Receptors were obtained from a female donor with multiple sclerosis, enrolled in a pregnancy study.

The chain recombines TRBV7-6 with TRBJ2-1; D gene ambiguous. The length of the CDR3 is 13 residues. The V gene's germline CDR1 is SGHVS and CDR2 FNYEAQ. Trimming shortened V by 5 bases and J by 3 bases, and 8 bases separated the two germline ends. CDR3: CASSPPFYNEQFF. The DNA of the CDR3 is TGTGCCAGCAGCCCCCCGTTCTACAATGAGCAGTTCTTC.

This chain connects TRBV10-3 to TRBJ2-7, with 9 nucleotides matching TRBD1. This CDR3 is 16 amino acids long. The germline CDR1 and CDR2 sequences are ENHRY and SYGVKD. V trimming: 1 base; J trimming: 1 base; junction bases outside the gene matches: 5. The DNA of the CDR3 is TGTGCCATCAGTGAGTTCAGGACAGGGGTTTCCTACGAGCAGTACTTC. This gives the protein CAISEFRTGVSYEQYF.

J is TRBJ2-7 and V is TRBV6-1; D perhaps matches TRBD2 (7 bases). V was trimmed by 4 bases and J by 1 base, leaving 11 bases between them. CDR1 and CDR2 (germline): MNHNS, SASEGT. The CDR3 has 14 amino acids. CDR3 DNA: TGTGCCAGCAGTGGCAGGGGAGGGTCCTACGAGCAGTACTTC. It encodes CASSGRGGSYEQYF.

The chain combines TRBV5-4 with TRBJ1-6; D remains ambiguous. V lost 1 base to trimming and J lost 8 bases, with 13 bases between them. The CDR3 loop spans 15 amino acids. Germline CDR1 reads SGHNT; CDR2 reads YYREEE (reference sequence). The CDR3 DNA sequence: TGTGCCAGCAGCTTGAGTCCGGGAGTGGATTCACCCCTCCACTTT. Its protein is CASSLSPGVDSPLHF. The full variable domain, rest sourced from reference TRBV5-4 and TRBJ1-6, is ETGVTQSPTHLIKTRGQQVTLRCSSQSGHNTVSWYQQALGQGPQFIFQYYREEENGRGNFPPRFSGLQFPNYSSELNVNALELDDSALYLCASSLSPGVDSPLHFGNGTRLTVT.

The rearrangement uses TRBV7-9 and TRBJ2-1; D gene ambiguous. The V and J ends lost 2 bases and 0 bases respectively, with 5 bases between them. CDR1 and CDR2 from the germline V gene are SEHNR and FQNEAQ (reference sequence). CDR3 length equals 14 residues. The CDR3 is CASSLLSSYNEQFF. In nucleotides, the CDR3 is TGTGCCAGCAGCTTATTGAGCTCCTACAATGAGCAGTTCTTC.

This clone showed up just once. V usage is TRBV9 and J usage is TRBJ1-1; 9 bases fit TRBD1. Trimming removed 1 base from V and 8 bases from J; junction bases left unmatched: 9. The CDR3 loop spans 15 amino acids. CDR1 SGDLS and CDR2 YYNGEE come from the germline V gene. CDR3 loop: CASSVRTGEGAEAFF. DNA of the CDR3: TGTGCCAGCAGCGTAAGGACAGGGGAGGGTGCCGAAGCTTTCTTT.

This clone was observed a single time. CDR3 nucleotides: TGCGCCAGCAGCTTAACTAGCGGGAGGGCCGACGAGCAGTACTTC. This translates into CASSLTSGRADEQYF. V is TRBV5-1 and J is TRBJ2-7; 13 nucleotides line up with TRBD2. The CDR3 covers 15 residues. Germline CDR1 and CDR2: SGHRS and YFSETQ. The junction had 4 bases not matched to a gene; V was cut back by 2 bases and J by 5 bases. Based on the CDR3 plus reference TRBV5-1 and TRBJ2-7, the full variable domain is KAGVTQTPRYLIKTRGQQVTLSCSPISGHRSVSWYQQTPGQGLQFLFEYFSETQRNKGNFPGRFSGRQFSNSRSEMNVSTLELGDSALYLCASSLTSGRADEQYFGPGTRLTVT.

The chain is built from TRBV19 and TRBJ1-3; D call uncertain. V was pared by 6 bases and J by 2 bases, with 8 bases between. There are 13 residues in the CDR3. The germline gives CDR1 LNHDA, CDR2 SQIVND (reference sequence). CDR3 region: CASRIQTGNTIYF. The CDR3 bases are TGTGCCAGTAGAATACAGACTGGAAACACCATATATTTT.

The rearrangement uses TRBV5-4 and TRBJ1-1, with 9 bases fitting TRBD1. There are 16 residues in the CDR3. The V and J ends lost 2 bases and 2 bases, in that order; junction bases with no gene match: 7. The germline V gene encodes CDR1 SGHNT and CDR2 YYREEE (reference sequence). DNA of the CDR3: TGTGCCAGCAGCTTCACAGGGGGCGCAGGAAACACTGAAGCTTTCTTT. Amino acid sequence: CASSFTGGAGNTEAFF.

This clone came up once. This chain connects TRBV11-3 to TRBJ2-7; 11 bases are shared with TRBD1. Germline V lookup: CDR1 SGHNT, CDR2 YENEEA. The junction had 11 bases not matched to a gene; V was cut back by 5 bases and J by 5 bases. The length of the CDR3 is 16 residues. The DNA for the CDR3 is TGTGCCAGCAGCCCGCGGGGGACAGGGGGAATCGACGAGCAGTACTTC. Translated: CASSPRGTGGIDEQYF.

This chain links TRBV18 with TRBJ2-7; the match to TRBD1 covers 7 bases. This CDR3 has 14 residues. The J segment lost 4 bases and the V segment lost 3 bases, leaving 6 bases of the junction unmatched. Germline V gene data show CDR1 as KGHSH and CDR2 as LQKENI. Here the CDR3 reads CASSPARQGYEQYF. CDR3 coding DNA: TGTGCCAGCTCACCGGCGAGACAGGGATACGAGCAGTACTTC.

V usage is TRBV15 and J usage is TRBJ2-3; D not certain. CDR3 length: 13 amino acids. Germline lookup yields CDR1 LNHNV and CDR2 YYDKDF (reference sequence). Trimming took 2 bases from V and 2 from J, leaving 5 bases between them. In nucleotides, the CDR3 is TGTGCCACCAGCAGATCGTTCACAGATACGCAGTATTTT. Translation gives CATSRSFTDTQYF.

The CDR3 loop reads CASSYSTSDFYEQYF. The DNA for the CDR3 is TGTGCCAGCAGTTACTCGACATCGGACTTCTACGAGCAGTACTTC. The chain combines TRBV6-5 with TRBJ2-7, with D possibly TRBD2 on 5 matching bases. The CDR3 is made up of 15 amino acids. Trimming pared 0 bases from V and 3 bases from J, leaving 12 bases between. CDR1 and CDR2 from the germline V gene are MNHEY and SVGAGI.